This entry features one T cell receptor (beta chain) sequence. Its target is unknown. These data are taken from a study of shared clonotypes between healthy human individuals. Findings and limits, study-wide: Naive subsets typically showed greater estimated richness than memory subsets.

Germline CDR1 reads SGHTA; CDR2 reads FQGNSA. This CDR3 is built from 15 residues. V lost 6 bases, J lost 6 bases, and 18 bases lay in between. Only in-frame clones appear in the TCRdb table, and some are missing; sequencing was by immunoSEQ multiplex PCR. The table lists some 580,000 clones, around 97% of them singletons. The specimen sequenced was naive CD4+ T cells sorted from blood. Subset defined: CD45RA+ positively selected. The chain carries TRBV7-2 and TRBJ2-1; D not resolved. This sequence was found in a woman aged 25 to 45 in good health. CDR3 sequence (DNA): TGTGCCAGCAGACCCCCCCAGCCTGGTCTCAATGAGCAGTTCTTC. Translated: CASRPPQPGLNEQFF.